This TCR beta chain was identified in a study of T cell changes during pregnancy in multiple sclerosis. The repertoire was sequenced with immunoSEQ multiplex PCR; TCRdb's copy has only in-frame clones and lacks some. This repertoire shows under 85,000 clones, 91% found once; its top ten account for 1.3% to 1.5%. This TCR was recovered from a female donor in good health, enrolled as a control in a pregnancy study. The source material was peripheral blood, sampled in the third trimester of pregnancy.

As DNA, the CDR3 is TGCGCCAGCAGCCAAGTGCAGTTGAACACTGAAGCTTTCTTT. It translates to CASSQVQLNTEAFF. The gene calls are TRBV4-3 and TRBJ1-1; D is undetermined. Trimming took off 1 base at V and 0 bases at J, with 6 bases between the two ends. The CDR3 consists of 14 residues. The germline V gene encodes CDR1 LGHNA and CDR2 YSLEER.